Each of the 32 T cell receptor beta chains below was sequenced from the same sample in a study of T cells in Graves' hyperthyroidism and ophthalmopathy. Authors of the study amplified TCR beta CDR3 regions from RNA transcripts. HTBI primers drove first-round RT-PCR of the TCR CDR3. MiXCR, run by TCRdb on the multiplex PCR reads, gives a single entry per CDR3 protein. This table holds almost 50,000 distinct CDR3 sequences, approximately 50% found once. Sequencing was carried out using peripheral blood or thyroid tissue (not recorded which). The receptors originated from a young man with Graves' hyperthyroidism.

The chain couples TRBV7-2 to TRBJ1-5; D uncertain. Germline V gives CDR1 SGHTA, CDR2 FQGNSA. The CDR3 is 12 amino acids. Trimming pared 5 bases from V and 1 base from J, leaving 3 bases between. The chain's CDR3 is CASSHSNQPQHF. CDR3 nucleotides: TGTGCCAGCAGCCACAGCAATCAGCCCCAGCATTTT.

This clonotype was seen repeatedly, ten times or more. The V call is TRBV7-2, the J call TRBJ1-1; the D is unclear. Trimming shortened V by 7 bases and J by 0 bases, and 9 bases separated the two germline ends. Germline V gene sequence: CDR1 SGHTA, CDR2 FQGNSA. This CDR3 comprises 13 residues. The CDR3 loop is CASTTYLNTEAFF. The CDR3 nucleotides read TGTGCCAGCACCACATACTTGAACACTGAAGCTTTCTTT.

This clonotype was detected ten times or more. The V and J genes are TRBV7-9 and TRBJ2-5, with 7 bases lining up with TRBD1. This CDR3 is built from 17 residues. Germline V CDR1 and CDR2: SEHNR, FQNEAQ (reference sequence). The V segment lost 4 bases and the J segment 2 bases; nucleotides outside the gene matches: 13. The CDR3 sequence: CASSWLAWGQIQETQYF. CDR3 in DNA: TGTGCCAGCAGCTGGTTAGCCTGGGGACAGATTCAAGAGACCCAGTACTTC.

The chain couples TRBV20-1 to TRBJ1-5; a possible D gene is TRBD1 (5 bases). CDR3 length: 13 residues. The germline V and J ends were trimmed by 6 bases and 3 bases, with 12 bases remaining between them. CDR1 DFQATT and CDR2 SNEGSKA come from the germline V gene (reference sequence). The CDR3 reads CSALQAYNQPQHF. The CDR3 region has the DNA TGCAGTGCCCTACAGGCCTACAATCAGCCCCAGCATTTT.

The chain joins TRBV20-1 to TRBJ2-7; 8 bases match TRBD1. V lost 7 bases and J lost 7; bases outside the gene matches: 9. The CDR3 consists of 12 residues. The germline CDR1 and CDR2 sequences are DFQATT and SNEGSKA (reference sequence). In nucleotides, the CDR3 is TGCAGTGGGGGGCAGGGGGCGGAGGAGCAGTACTTC. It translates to CSGGQGAEEQYF.

The CDR3 DNA is TGCGCCAGCAGCCCTGGGACAGGGGGTGACGACACCTTC. This codes for CASSPGTGGDDTF. The rearrangement uses TRBV5-1 and TRBJ1-2; 11 nucleotides align to TRBD1. The V and J ends lost 4 bases and 12 bases, in that order; junction bases with no gene match: 8. The CDR3 runs to 13 residues. Germline CDR1 and CDR2: SGHRS and YFSETQ.

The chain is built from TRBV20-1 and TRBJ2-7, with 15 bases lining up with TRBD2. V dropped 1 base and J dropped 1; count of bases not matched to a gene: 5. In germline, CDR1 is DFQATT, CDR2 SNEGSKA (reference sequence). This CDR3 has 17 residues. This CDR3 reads CSARGGLAGGRSYEQYF. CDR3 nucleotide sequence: TGCAGTGCTAGAGGTGGACTAGCGGGGGGGCGGTCCTACGAGCAGTACTTC.

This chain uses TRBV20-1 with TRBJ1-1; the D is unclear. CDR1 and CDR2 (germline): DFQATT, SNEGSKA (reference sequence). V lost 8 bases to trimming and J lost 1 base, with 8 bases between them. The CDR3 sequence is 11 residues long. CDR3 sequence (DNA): TGCAGTTGTGCGGCGAACACTGAAGCTTTCTTT. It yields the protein CSCAANTEAFF.

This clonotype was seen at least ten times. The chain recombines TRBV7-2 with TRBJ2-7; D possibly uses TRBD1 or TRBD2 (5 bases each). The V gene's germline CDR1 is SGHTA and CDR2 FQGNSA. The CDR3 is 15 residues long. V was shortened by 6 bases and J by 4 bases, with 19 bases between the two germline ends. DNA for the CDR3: TGTGCCAGCAGGAGGGGTCAGAACTTCGCGTACGAGCAGTACTTC. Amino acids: CASRRGQNFAYEQYF.

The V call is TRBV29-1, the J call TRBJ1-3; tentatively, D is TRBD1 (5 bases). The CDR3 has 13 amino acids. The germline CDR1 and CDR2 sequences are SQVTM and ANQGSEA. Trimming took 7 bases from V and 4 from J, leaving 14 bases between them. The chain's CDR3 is CSATDSWGNTIYF. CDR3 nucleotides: TGCAGCGCGACAGATTCCTGGGGAAACACCATATATTTT.

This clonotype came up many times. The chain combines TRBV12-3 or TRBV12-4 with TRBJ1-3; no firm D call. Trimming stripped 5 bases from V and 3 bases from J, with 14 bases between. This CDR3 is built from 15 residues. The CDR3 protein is CASSEGQKYGNTIYF. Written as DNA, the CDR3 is TGTGCCAGCAGTGAGGGCCAGAAGTATGGAAACACCATATATTTT.

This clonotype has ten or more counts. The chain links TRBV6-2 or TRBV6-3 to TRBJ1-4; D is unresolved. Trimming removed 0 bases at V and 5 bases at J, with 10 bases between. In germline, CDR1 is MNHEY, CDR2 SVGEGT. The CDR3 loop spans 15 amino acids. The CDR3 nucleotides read TGTGCCAGCAGTTACTCTTTCGCAGGCAATGAAAAACTGTTTTTT. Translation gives CASSYSFAGNEKLFF.

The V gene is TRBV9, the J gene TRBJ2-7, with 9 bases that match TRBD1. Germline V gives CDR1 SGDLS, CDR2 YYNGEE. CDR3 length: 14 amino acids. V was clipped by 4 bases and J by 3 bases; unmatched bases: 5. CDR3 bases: TGTGCCAGCAGCCTCTTGGGACAGGGCTACGAGCAGTACTTC. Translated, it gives CASSLLGQGYEQYF.

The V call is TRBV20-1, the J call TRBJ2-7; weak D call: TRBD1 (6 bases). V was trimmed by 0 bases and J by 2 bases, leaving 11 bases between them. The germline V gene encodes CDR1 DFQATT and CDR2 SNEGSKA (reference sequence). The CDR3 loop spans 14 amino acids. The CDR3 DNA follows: TGCAGTGCTAGAGATCTGGGGGACACCTACGAGCAGTACTTC. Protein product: CSARDLGDTYEQYF.

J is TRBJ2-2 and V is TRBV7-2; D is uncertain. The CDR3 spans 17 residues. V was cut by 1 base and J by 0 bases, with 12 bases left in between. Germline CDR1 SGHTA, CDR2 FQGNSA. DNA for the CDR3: TGTGCCAGCAGCTTAGGGTCTTGGACGGCGAACACCGGGGAGCTGTTTTTT. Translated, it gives CASSLGSWTANTGELFF.

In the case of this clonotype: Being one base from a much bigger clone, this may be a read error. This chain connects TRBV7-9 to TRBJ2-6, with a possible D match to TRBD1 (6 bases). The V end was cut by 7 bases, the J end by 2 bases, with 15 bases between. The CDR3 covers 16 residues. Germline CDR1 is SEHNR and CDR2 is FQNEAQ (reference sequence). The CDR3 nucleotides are TGTGCCAGCACCACTACAGGGCTCCCTGGGGCCAACGTCCTGACTTTC. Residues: CASTTTGLPGANVLTF.

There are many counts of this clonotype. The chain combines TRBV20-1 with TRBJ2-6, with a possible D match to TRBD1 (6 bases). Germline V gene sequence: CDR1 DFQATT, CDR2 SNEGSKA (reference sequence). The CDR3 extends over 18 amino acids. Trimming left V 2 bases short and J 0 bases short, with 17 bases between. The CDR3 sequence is CSARSWTATDSGANVLTF. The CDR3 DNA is TGCAGTGCTAGAAGCTGGACAGCGACAGACTCTGGGGCCAACGTCCTGACTTTC.

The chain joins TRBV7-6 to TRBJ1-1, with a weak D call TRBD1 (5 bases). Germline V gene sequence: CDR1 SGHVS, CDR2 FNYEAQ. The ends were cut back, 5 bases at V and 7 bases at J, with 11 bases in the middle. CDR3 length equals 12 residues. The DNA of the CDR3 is TGTGCCAGCAGCCCAGACAGTGGTGAAGCTTTCTTT. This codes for CASSPDSGEAFF.

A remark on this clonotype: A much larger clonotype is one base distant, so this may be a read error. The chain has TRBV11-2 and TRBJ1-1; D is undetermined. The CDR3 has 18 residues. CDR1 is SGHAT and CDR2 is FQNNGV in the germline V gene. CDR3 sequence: CAGSLGGWAQYLNTEAFF. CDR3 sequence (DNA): TGTGCCGGCAGCTTAGGAGGGTGGGCTCAGTACTTGAACACTGAAGCTTTCTTT.

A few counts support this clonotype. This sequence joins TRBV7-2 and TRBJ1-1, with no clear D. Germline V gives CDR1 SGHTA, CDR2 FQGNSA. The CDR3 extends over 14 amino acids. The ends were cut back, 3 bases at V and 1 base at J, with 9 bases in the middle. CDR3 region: CASSFGPTNTEAFF. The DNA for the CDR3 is TGTGCCAGCAGCTTCGGACCGACGAACACTGAAGCTTTCTTT.

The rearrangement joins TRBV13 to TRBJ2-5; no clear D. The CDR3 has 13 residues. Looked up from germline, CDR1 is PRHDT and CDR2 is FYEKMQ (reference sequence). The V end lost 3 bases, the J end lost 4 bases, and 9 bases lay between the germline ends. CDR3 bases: TGTGCCAGCAGCTTTCTTCGTCGAGAGACCCAGTACTTC. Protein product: CASSFLRRETQYF.

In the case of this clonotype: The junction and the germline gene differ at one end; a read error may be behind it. CDR3 sequence (DNA): TGTGCCGGCAGCTTGGAGGGTATTCAGCCCCAGCATTTT. The encoded protein is CAGSLEGIQPQHF. The chain joins TRBV12-3 or TRBV12-4 to TRBJ1-5; D not resolved. The CDR3 spans 13 residues.

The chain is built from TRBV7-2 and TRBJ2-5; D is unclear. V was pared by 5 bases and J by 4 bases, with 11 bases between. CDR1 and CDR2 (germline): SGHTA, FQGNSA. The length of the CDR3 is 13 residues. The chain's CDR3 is CASSPLGPETQYF. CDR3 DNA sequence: TGTGCCAGCAGCCCCCTCGGGCCAGAGACCCAGTACTTC.

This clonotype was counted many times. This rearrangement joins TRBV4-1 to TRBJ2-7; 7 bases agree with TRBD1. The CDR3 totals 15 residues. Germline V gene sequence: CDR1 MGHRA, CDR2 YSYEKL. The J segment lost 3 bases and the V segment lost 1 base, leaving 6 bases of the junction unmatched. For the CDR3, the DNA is TGCGCCAGCAGCCAAGTTTTGGGACAGTTCTACGAGCAGTACTTC. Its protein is CASSQVLGQFYEQYF.

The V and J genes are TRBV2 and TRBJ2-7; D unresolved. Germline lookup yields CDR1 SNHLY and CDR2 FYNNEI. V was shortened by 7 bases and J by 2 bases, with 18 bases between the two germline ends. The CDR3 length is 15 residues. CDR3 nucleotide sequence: TGTGCCAGCACCGAAGAGGCAGGAGCCCCCTACGAGCAGTACTTC. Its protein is CASTEEAGAPYEQYF.

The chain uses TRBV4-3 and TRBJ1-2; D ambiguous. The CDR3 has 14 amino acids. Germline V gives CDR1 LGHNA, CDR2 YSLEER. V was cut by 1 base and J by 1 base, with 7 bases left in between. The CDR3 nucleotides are TGCGCCAGCAGCCAAGGCGCGGATAACTATGGCTACACCTTC. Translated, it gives CASSQGADNYGYTF.

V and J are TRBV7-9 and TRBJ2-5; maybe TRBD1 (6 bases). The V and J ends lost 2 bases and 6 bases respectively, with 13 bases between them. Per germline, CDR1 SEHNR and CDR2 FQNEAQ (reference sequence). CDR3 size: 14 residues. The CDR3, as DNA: TGTGCCAGCAGCTTAAGGGGGACAACCCAGACCCAGTACTTC. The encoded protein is CASSLRGTTQTQYF. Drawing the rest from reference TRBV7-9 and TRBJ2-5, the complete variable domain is DTGVSQNPRHKITKRGQNVTFRCDPISEHNRLYWYRQTLGQGPEFLTYFQNEAQLEKSRLLSDRFSAERPKGSFSTLEIQRTEQGDSAMYLCASSLRGTTQTQYFGPGTRLLVL.

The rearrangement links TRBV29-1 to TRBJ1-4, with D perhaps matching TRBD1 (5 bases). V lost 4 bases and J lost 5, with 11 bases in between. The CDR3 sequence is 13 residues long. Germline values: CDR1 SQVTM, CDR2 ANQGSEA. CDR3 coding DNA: TGCAGCGTTGCGCGACAGCAGAATGAAAAACTGTTTTTT. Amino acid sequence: CSVARQQNEKLFF.

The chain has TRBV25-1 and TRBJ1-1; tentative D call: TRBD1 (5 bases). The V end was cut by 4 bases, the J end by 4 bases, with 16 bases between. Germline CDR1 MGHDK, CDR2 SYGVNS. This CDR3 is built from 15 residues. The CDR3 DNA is TGTGCCAGCAGTGTAAATACAGACGGGGGCACTGAAGCTTTCTTT. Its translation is CASSVNTDGGTEAFF.

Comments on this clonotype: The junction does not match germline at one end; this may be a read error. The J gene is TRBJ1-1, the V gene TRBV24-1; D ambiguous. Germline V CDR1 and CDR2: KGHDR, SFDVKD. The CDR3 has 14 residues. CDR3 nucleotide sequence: TGCAGTGCAAGGCTAGGAGGAGGAGGGACTGAAGCTTTCTTT. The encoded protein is CSARLGGGGTEAFF.

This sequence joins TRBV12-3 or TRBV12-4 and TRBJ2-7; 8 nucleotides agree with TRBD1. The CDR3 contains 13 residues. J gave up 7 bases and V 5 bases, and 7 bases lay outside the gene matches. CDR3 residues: CASSEGTGREQYF. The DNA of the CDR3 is TGTGCCAGCAGTGAAGGGACAGGTCGAGAGCAGTACTTC.

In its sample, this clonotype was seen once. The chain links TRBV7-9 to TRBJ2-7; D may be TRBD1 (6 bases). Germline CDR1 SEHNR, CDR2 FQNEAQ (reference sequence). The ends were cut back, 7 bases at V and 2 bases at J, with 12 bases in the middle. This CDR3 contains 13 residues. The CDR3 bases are TGTGCCAGCACCAGGGGTCCCCCCTACGAGCAGTACTTC. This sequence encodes CASTRGPPYEQYF.